This T cell receptor (beta chain) originates from a study of monozygotic twins with inflammatory bowel disease. TCRdb reworked the 5' RACE reads into one entry per CDR3 protein, no DNA. The sample has a few hundred thousand distinct CDR3 sequences. Overall study findings and caveats: Compared with healthy co-twins, IBD patients showed reduced TCRbeta repertoire diversity by inverse Simpson.

About this clonotype: Its target is not known.

The CDR3 is made up of 14 amino acids. CDR1 and CDR2 from the germline V gene are SQVTM and ANQGSEA. The chain carries TRBV29-1 and TRBJ2-1; TCRdb designates TRBD2, a call that cannot be tested without DNA. Sequencing used blood. This sequence was found in a human donor with ulcerative colitis or Crohn's disease, or a healthy co-twin of an affected twin (not recorded which). This CDR3 reads CSVAGTSGGAEQFF.